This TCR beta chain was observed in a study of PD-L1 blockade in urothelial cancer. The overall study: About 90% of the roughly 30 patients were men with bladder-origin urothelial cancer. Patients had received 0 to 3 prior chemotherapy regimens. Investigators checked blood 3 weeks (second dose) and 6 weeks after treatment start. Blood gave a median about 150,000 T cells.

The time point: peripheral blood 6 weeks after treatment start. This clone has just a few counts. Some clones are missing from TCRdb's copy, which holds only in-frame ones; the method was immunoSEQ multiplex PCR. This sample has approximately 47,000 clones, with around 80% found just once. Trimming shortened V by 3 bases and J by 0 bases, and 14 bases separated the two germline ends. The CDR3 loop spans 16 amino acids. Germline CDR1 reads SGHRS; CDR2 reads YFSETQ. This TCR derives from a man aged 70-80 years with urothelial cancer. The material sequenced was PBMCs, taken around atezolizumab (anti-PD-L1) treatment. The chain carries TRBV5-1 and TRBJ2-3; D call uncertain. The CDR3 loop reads CASSSQAGSSTDTQYF. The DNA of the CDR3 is TGCGCCAGCAGCTCCCAGGCCGGCTCTAGCACAGATACGCAGTATTTT.